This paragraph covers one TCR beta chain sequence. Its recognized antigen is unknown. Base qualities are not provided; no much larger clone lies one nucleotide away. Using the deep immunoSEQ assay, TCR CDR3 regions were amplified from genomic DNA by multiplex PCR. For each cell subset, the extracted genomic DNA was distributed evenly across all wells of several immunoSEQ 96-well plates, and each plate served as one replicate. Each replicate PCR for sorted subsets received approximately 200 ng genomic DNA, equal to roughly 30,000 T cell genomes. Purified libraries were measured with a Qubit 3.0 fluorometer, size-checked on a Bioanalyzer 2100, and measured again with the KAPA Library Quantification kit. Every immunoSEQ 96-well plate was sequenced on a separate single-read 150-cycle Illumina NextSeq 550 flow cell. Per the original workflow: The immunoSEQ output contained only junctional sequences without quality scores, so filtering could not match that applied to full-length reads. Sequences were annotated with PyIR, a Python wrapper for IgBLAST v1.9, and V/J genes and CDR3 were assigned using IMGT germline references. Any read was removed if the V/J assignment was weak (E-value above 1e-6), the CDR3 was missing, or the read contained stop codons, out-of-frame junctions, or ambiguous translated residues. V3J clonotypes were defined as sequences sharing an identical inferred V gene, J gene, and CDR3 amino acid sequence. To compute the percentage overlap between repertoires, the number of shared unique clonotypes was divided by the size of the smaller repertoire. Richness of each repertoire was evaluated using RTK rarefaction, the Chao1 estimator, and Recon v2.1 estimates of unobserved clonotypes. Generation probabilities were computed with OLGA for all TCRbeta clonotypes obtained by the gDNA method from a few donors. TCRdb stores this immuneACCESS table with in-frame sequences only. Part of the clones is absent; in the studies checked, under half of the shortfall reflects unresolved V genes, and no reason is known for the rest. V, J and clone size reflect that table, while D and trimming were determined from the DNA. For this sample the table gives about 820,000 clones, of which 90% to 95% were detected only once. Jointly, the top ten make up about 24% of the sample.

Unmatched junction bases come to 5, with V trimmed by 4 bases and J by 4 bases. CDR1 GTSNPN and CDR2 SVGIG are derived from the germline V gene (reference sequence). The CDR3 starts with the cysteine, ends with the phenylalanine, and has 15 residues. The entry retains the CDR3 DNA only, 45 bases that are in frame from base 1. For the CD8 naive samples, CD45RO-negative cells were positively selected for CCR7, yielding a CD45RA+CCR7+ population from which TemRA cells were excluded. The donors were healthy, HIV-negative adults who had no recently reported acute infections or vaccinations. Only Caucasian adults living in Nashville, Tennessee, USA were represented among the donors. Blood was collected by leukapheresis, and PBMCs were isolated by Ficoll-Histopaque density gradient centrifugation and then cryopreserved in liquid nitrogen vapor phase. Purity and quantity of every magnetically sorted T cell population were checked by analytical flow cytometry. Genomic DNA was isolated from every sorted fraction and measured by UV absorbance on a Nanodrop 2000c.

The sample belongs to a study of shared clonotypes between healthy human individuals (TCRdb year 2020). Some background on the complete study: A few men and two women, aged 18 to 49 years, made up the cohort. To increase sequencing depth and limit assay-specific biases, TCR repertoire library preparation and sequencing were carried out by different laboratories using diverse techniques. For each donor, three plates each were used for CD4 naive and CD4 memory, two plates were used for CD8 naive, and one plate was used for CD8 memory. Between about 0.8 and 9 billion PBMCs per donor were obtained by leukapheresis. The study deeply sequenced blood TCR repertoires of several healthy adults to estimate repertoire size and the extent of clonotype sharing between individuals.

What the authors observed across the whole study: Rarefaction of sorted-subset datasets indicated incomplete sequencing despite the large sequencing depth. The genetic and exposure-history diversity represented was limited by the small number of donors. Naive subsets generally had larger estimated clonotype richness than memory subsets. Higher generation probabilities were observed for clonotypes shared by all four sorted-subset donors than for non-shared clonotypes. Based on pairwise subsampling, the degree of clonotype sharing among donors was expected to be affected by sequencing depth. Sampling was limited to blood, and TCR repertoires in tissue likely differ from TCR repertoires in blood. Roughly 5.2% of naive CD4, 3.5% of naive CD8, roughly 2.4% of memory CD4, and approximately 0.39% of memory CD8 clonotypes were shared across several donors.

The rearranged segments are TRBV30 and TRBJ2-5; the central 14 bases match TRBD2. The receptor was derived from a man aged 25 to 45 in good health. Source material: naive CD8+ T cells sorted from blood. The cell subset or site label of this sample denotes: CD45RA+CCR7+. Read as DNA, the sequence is TGTGCCTGGATGGGACTAGCGGGAGCTGGAGAGACCCAGTACTTC. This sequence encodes CAWMGLAGAGETQYF.